One and the same sample provided the 21 T cell receptor beta chains below, sequenced in a study of technical replicates of blood from four donors. Profiling relied on immunoSEQ multiplex PCR, and the TCRdb table lists in-frame clones only, not all of them. The sample carries around 85,000 clones, around 94% recorded once. Specimen: T cells isolated from PBMCs. These receptor sequences come from a human donor in good health.

The chain uses TRBV7-3 and TRBJ2-3; 10 positions match TRBD1. This CDR3 spans 16 amino acids. J was trimmed by 4 bases and V by 4 bases; bases with no gene match: 8. Germline V gene data show CDR1 as SGHTA and CDR2 as FQGTGA. The CDR3 region is CASSWGGDRGADTQYF. The CDR3 region has the DNA TGTGCCAGCAGCTGGGGGGGGGACAGGGGTGCAGATACGCAGTATTTT. Complete variable domain (other parts from reference TRBV7-3 and TRBJ2-3): GAGVSQTPSNKVTEKGKYVELRCDPISGHTALYWYRQSLGQGPEFLIYFQGTGAADDSGLPNDRFFAVRPEGSVSTLKIQRTERGDSAVYLCASSWGGDRGADTQYFGPGTRLTVL.

This sequence joins TRBV7-9 and TRBJ2-5; TRBD1 agrees at 10 bases. The CDR3 extends over 16 amino acids. V shed 3 bases, J shed 1 base, and the junction held 5 bases outside the gene matches. The germline V gene has CDR1 SEHNR and CDR2 FQNEAQ (reference sequence). The CDR3 DNA reads as TGTGCCAGCAGCTTCGGACAGGGGGAGGGCCAAGAGACCCAGTACTTC. This encodes CASSFGQGEGQETQYF.

The rearrangement links TRBV30 to TRBJ1-3; TRBD1 aligns across 8 bases. The CDR3 is 14 amino acids. V dropped 4 bases and J dropped 6; count of bases not matched to a gene: 8. Germline-derived CDR1 and CDR2 are GTSNPN and SVGIG (reference sequence). The CDR3 loop reads CAWTGRGRVNTIYF. Here the CDR3 DNA reads TGTGCCTGGACAGGCAGGGGGCGCGTAAACACCATATATTTT.

This chain links TRBV5-1 with TRBJ2-2, with TRBD1 matching over 10 bases. CDR3 length: 16 amino acids. The V segment lost 2 bases and the J segment 7 bases; nucleotides outside the gene matches: 8. The germline gives CDR1 SGHRS, CDR2 YFSETQ. CDR3 in amino acids: CASSFGTGAVGGELFF. CDR3 sequence (DNA): TGCGCCAGCAGCTTTGGGACAGGGGCAGTTGGCGGGGAGCTGTTTTTT. The variable domain in full, with the rest retrieved from reference TRBV5-1 and TRBJ2-2, is KAGVTQTPRYLIKTRGQQVTLSCSPISGHRSVSWYQQTPGQGLQFLFEYFSETQRNKGNFPGRFSGRQFSNSRSEMNVSTLELGDSALYLCASSFGTGAVGGELFFGEGSRLTVL.

This sequence joins TRBV7-9 and TRBJ2-5; TRBD2 agrees at 7 bases. The germline V gene encodes CDR1 SEHNR and CDR2 FQNEAQ (reference sequence). This CDR3 is 17 amino acids long. V shed 9 bases, J shed 2 bases, and the junction held 18 bases outside the gene matches. This chain's CDR3 is CASPPREGRLGQETQYF. DNA for the CDR3: TGTGCCAGTCCCCCTAGGGAGGGGAGACTAGGACAAGAGACCCAGTACTTC.

CDR3 DNA: TGTGCCAGCCGGACACAAAGCACCGGGGAGCTGTTTTTT. Translated, it gives CASRTQSTGELFF. This rearrangement joins TRBV2 to TRBJ2-2; D possibly corresponds to TRBD1 (5 bases). CDR1 and CDR2 (germline): SNHLY, FYNNEI. This CDR3 is built from 13 residues. Deletions cut 8 bases from V and 4 bases from J, with 11 bases between. The full variable domain, completed using reference TRBV2 and TRBJ2-2, is EPEVTQTPSHQVTQMGQEVILRCVPISNHLYFYWYRQILGQKVEFLVSFYNNEISEKSEIFDDQFSVERPDGSNFTLKIRSTKLEDSAMYFCASRTQSTGELFFGEGSRLTVL.

The count of this clone is one. This rearrangement joins TRBV11-2 to TRBJ2-3, with D possibly TRBD2 on 5 matching bases. CDR1 and CDR2 from the germline V gene are SGHAT and FQNNGV. The V end was cut by 5 bases, the J end by 8 bases, with 17 bases between. The length of the CDR3 is 14 residues. The CDR3 region is CASSVEWETSTQYF. CDR3 coding DNA: TGTGCCAGCAGCGTCGAGTGGGAGACGAGTACGCAGTATTTT.

V gene TRBV11-2 combines with J gene TRBJ2-1; TRBD1 agrees at 8 bases. The CDR3 consists of 14 residues. Germline V gene data show CDR1 as SGHAT and CDR2 as FQNNGV. The V gene end was trimmed by 5 bases and the J gene end by 5 bases; junction bases not matched to a gene: 5. The CDR3 DNA is TGTGCCAGCAGCGCCCTGACAGGGGACAATGAGCAGTTCTTC. This gives the protein CASSALTGDNEQFF.

This clone was observed a handful of times. The chain recombines TRBV4-2 with TRBJ1-3; no firm D call. The CDR3 is 14 amino acids. The germline V and J ends were trimmed by 0 bases and 0 bases, with 3 bases remaining between them. Germline CDR1 is LGHNA and CDR2 is YNFKEQ. CDR3 region: CASSQDISGNTIYF. As DNA, the CDR3 is TGTGCCAGCAGCCAAGACATCTCTGGAAACACCATATATTTT.

This clone was picked up one time. The chain is built from TRBV2 and TRBJ1-4; TRBD1 agrees at 11 bases. The V segment lost 3 bases and the J segment 0 bases; nucleotides outside the gene matches: 12. The CDR3 contains 20 residues. The germline V gene has CDR1 SNHLY and CDR2 FYNNEI. The CDR3 region is CASSDGGQGGYGTTNEKLFF. The CDR3 coding sequence is TGTGCCAGCAGTGACGGGGGACAGGGGGGTTACGGGACAACTAATGAAAAACTGTTTTTT.

In its sample, this clone was seen once. This chain uses TRBV7-8 with TRBJ1-1; a possible D gene is TRBD1 (6 bases). CDR1 is SGHVS, CDR2 FQNEAQ, per germline. The length of the CDR3 is 15 residues. Trimming removed 5 bases at V and 5 bases at J, with 18 bases between. For the CDR3, the DNA is TGTGCCAGCAGCGCATTTGACAGGAGAAAAACTGAAGCTTTCTTT. It encodes CASSAFDRRKTEAFF.

The V call is TRBV28, the J call TRBJ2-5; D is uncertain. Trimming pared 2 bases from V and 6 bases from J, leaving 19 bases between. The CDR3 extends over 16 amino acids. Germline CDR1 reads MDHEN; CDR2 reads SYDVKM. The CDR3 DNA follows: TGTGCCAGCAGTTTACCCCCGGCGATAGCTGGAAAGACCCAGTACTTC. It specifies CASSLPPAIAGKTQYF.

This chain connects TRBV7-9 to TRBJ1-2; 7 bases match TRBD1. The CDR3 is 12 amino acids. V was clipped by 5 bases and J by 7 bases; unmatched bases: 4. Per germline, CDR1 SEHNR and CDR2 FQNEAQ (reference sequence). CDR3 amino acids: CASSVEGAGYTF. The CDR3 DNA follows: TGTGCCAGCAGCGTAGAGGGGGCTGGCTACACCTTC.

The chain uses TRBV19 and TRBJ1-5; 8 bases match TRBD1. Germline V gives CDR1 LNHDA, CDR2 SQIVND (reference sequence). The CDR3 totals 15 residues. Trimming removed 6 bases from V and 4 bases from J; junction bases left unmatched: 8. CDR3 nucleotides: TGTGCCAGTAGGGACCCAGGGGGCGGGAATCAGCCCCAGCATTTT. Translated, it gives CASRDPGGGNQPQHF.

The J gene is TRBJ2-5, the V gene TRBV15, with 8 bases lining up with TRBD1. The V gene's germline CDR1 is LNHNV and CDR2 YYDKDF (reference sequence). There are 14 residues in the CDR3. V lost 8 bases to trimming and J lost 1 base; unmatched junction nucleotides: 6. CDR3 bases: TGTGCCACCGGCCGTACAGGGGGCCAAGAGACCCAGTACTTC. It specifies CATGRTGGQETQYF.

The chain is built from TRBV7-9 and TRBJ1-1, with D maybe TRBD1 (6 bases). The CDR3 extends over 18 amino acids. Between the trimmed V and J ends, which lost 2 bases and 4 bases, there was a span of 23 bases. CDR1 and CDR2 (germline): SEHNR, FQNEAQ (reference sequence). The CDR3 coding sequence is TGTGCCAGCAGCTTAAAGTTGGTGGACAGACGACTGAGCACTGAAGCTTTCTTT. It specifies CASSLKLVDRRLSTEAFF.

This sequence joins TRBV6-1 and TRBJ1-5; 9 bases fit TRBD1. The CDR3 loop spans 16 amino acids. CDR1 and CDR2 from the germline V gene are MNHNS and SASEGT. V gave up 3 bases and J gave up 4 bases; unmatched junction bases: 7. DNA of the CDR3: TGTGCCAGCAGTGACTTACAGGGGGCGGGAAATCAGCCCCAGCATTTT. Encoded protein: CASSDLQGAGNQPQHF.

The rearrangement uses TRBV2 and TRBJ2-6; D unresolved. The CDR3 is made up of 15 amino acids. V dropped 6 bases and J dropped 0 bases, with 9 bases sitting between them. Per germline, CDR1 SNHLY and CDR2 FYNNEI. The CDR3 region is CASRLAHSGANVLTF. CDR3 DNA: TGTGCCAGCAGGCTGGCTCACTCTGGGGCCAACGTCCTGACTTTC.

The CDR3, as DNA: TGTGCCAGCAGCCCGACTTCGTCACGGGGGAGGTCAGGCTACACCTTC. Amino acids: CASSPTSSRGRSGYTF. The chain uses TRBV9 and TRBJ1-2; TRBD1 is a possible D gene (5 bases). Trimming removed 4 bases from V and 8 bases from J, with 24 bases in between. CDR3 size: 16 residues. Germline CDR1 reads SGDLS; CDR2 reads YYNGEE. Supplemented by reference TRBV9 and TRBJ1-2, the full variable domain reads DSGVTQTPKHLITATGQRVTLRCSPRSGDLSVYWYQQSLDQGLQFLIQYYNGEERAKGNILERFSAQQFPDLHSELNLSSLELGDSALYFCASSPTSSRGRSGYTFGSGTRLTVV.

The V call is TRBV7-6, the J call TRBJ1-2, with 7 bases fitting TRBD1. CDR1 and CDR2 (germline): SGHVS, FNYEAQ. Trimming took 4 bases from V and 3 from J; bases not matched to a gene: 8. This CDR3 has 15 amino acids. This chain's CDR3 is CASSSLIGTDYGYTF. The DNA for the CDR3 is TGTGCCAGCAGCTCATTAATTGGGACAGACTATGGCTACACCTTC.

The genes are TRBV5-1 and TRBJ2-7; 7 positions agree with TRBD1. CDR3 length: 13 amino acids. The germline gives CDR1 SGHRS, CDR2 YFSETQ. Unmatched junction bases numbered 4, after V lost 6 bases and J lost 1 base. CDR3: CASNQGVSYEQYF. The DNA for the CDR3 is TGCGCCAGCAATCAGGGGGTATCCTACGAGCAGTACTTC.